Below are 23 T cell receptor beta chains sequenced from a single sample in a study of CD8+CD57+ T cells in acquired aplastic anemia (dated by TCRdb to 2017 to 2018). Data came from an Illumina HiSeq 2000. Profiling of TCR beta VDJ combinations and CDR3 sequences used genomic DNA as the template. In-frame beta chains were kept once TCRdb had trimmed the public reads at Q25 with fastp and called clones with MiXCR. Rows with one shared CDR3 protein collapse into an entry with the most common genes and DNA. The sample records some 190,000 distinct CDR3 sequences, 46% of which are singletons. Of the sample, approximately 2.9% is held by the ten largest clones. The sequencing input was sorted CD4+, CD8+, or CD8+CD57+ T cells (not recorded which) from PBMCs. All receptors derive from a human donor in good health.

CDR3 in DNA: TGCAGCACTGGTTCCGGGGGGCACGGTACGCAGTATTTT. Its protein is CSTGSGGHGTQYF. This chain uses TRBV29-1 with TRBJ2-3; perhaps TRBD2 as D (7 bases). Per the germline V gene, CDR1 is SQVTM and CDR2 is ANQGSEA. This CDR3 spans 13 amino acids. Trimming took 8 bases from V and 8 from J, leaving 20 bases between them.

This clonotype was found many times. The J gene is TRBJ2-7, the V gene TRBV20-1; TRBD2 matches 9 bases. The V segment lost 0 bases and the J segment 2 bases; nucleotides outside the gene matches: 11. CDR3 size: 17 residues. Germline CDR1 reads DFQATT; CDR2 reads SNEGSKA (reference sequence). CDR3 loop: CSARDQGGGGRAYEQYF. CDR3 DNA: TGCAGTGCTAGAGATCAAGGGGGCGGCGGGAGGGCCTACGAGCAGTACTTC.

Here the CDR3 reads CATSDDRNYGYTF. CDR3 in DNA: TGTGCCACCAGTGATGACAGGAACTATGGCTACACCTTC. The genes are TRBV24-1 and TRBJ1-2, with TRBD1 as a possible D gene (6 bases). The germline CDR1 and CDR2 sequences are KGHDR and SFDVKD. Trimming took 3 bases from V and 2 from J, leaving 6 bases between them. The CDR3 sequence is 13 residues long.

The genes are TRBV19 and TRBJ2-1, with D possibly matching TRBD2 (6 bases). The CDR3 has 15 residues. Trimming cost V 4 bases and J 0 bases, with 10 bases left between them. CDR1 and CDR2 (germline): LNHDA, SQIVND (reference sequence). CDR3 region: CASSSGGNSYNEQFF. DNA for the CDR3: TGTGCCAGTAGTAGTGGCGGGAACTCCTACAATGAGCAGTTCTTC.

Concerning this clonotype itself: An end of the junction does not agree with germline; a read error may underlie this. The chain joins TRBV7-3 to TRBJ1-6; perhaps TRBD1 as D (5 bases). The CDR3 loop spans 15 amino acids. Looked up from germline, CDR1 is SGHTA and CDR2 is FQGTGA. CDR3 sequence: CASSLRDGGYSLLHF. For the CDR3, the DNA is TGTGCCAGCAGCTTAAGGGACGGAGGATATTCACTCCTCCACTTT.

This clonotype was counted many times. The chain uses TRBV20-1 and TRBJ1-1; D is possibly TRBD1 (6 bases). This CDR3 spans 13 amino acids. The germline CDR1 and CDR2 sequences are DFQATT and SNEGSKA (reference sequence). With 3 bases removed from V and 1 base from J, the gap between germline ends came to 9 bases. The CDR3 protein is CSARKTGNTEAFF. In DNA form, the CDR3 reads TGCAGTGCTAGGAAGACAGGGAACACTGAAGCTTTCTTT.

Details on this clonotype: Its ends do not fully match the called genes, so a read error is possible. CDR3: CATGDPLLRGGDYEQYF. DNA of the CDR3: TGTGCCACCGGTGATCCACTCCTTAGGGGAGGCGACTACGAGCAGTACTTC. V usage is TRBV24-1 and J usage is TRBJ2-7, with D possibly TRBD2 on 6 matching bases. The CDR3 has 17 amino acids. Germline V lookup: CDR1 KGHDR, CDR2 SFDVKD.

This clonotype has ten or more counts. The chain recombines TRBV4-1 with TRBJ1-6, with D unclear. Germline assignment: CDR1 MGHRA and CDR2 YSYEKL. V was trimmed by 3 bases and J by 7 bases, leaving 16 bases between them. The CDR3 loop spans 16 amino acids. The CDR3 here is CASSHLSTGGNSPLHF. The CDR3 DNA is TGCGCCAGCAGCCACTTAAGTACGGGAGGAAATTCACCCCTCCACTTT.

This clonotype was found once. A read error may account for a junction end that differs from germline. V gene TRBV19 combines with J gene TRBJ2-7; tentatively, D is TRBD1 (6 bases). Germline-derived CDR1 and CDR2 are LNHDA and SQIVND (reference sequence). The CDR3 sequence is 16 residues long. CDR3 region: CASSYEVGQRTYEQYF. CDR3 bases: TGCGCCAGCAGTTACGAGGTCGGACAGCGAACTTACGAGCAGTACTTC.

In the case of this clonotype: A junction boundary mismatches the germline segment, possibly from a read error. The CDR3 coding sequence is TGTGCCAGCAGCTCGGCGGGCTACAATGAGCAGTCCTTC. It codes for CASSSAGYNEQSF. This chain connects TRBV7-9 to TRBJ2-1; D might be TRBD2 (5 bases). Germline loops: CDR1 SEHNR, CDR2 FQNEAQ (reference sequence). This CDR3 has 13 residues.

The V gene is TRBV20-1, the J gene TRBJ1-2; unclear D gene. Germline V lookup: CDR1 DFQATT, CDR2 SNEGSKA (reference sequence). The CDR3 has 12 amino acids. The ends were cut back, 3 bases at V and 5 bases at J, with 10 bases in the middle. The CDR3 coding sequence is TGCAGTGCTAGGGGTAGCGGGTATGGCTACACCTTC. Translation gives CSARGSGYGYTF.

This clonotype showed up just once. This chain connects TRBV7-9 to TRBJ2-1, with no clear D. V lost 6 bases to trimming and J lost 9 bases, with 9 bases between them. The CDR3 runs 11 residues. Germline V gene sequence: CDR1 SEHNR, CDR2 FQNEAQ (reference sequence). The CDR3 nucleotides read TGTGCCAGCAGGAATCCAGTTGAGCAGTTCTTC. Its translation is CASRNPVEQFF.

In this sample, this clonotype turned up many times. The rearrangement uses TRBV2 and TRBJ2-7; TRBD2 matches 8 bases. The length of the CDR3 is 17 residues. Germline values: CDR1 SNHLY, CDR2 FYNNEI. The trim removed 3 bases at V and 5 bases at J, leaving 15 bases unmatched. The DNA of the CDR3 is TGTGCCAGCAGTGATTATCGAGCGGGAGACCTCGGTGACGAGCAGTACTTC. It encodes CASSDYRAGDLGDEQYF.

This clonotype was recorded a few times. This chain connects TRBV24-1 to TRBJ2-5; D not certain. Looked up from germline, CDR1 is KGHDR and CDR2 is SFDVKD. With 2 bases removed from V and 5 bases from J, the gap between germline ends came to 2 bases. The CDR3 has 11 residues. The CDR3: CATSDSETQYF. The CDR3 DNA reads TGTGCCACCAGTGATTCCGAGACCCAGTACTTC.

In this sample, this clonotype turned up many times. This chain joins TRBV5-8 and TRBJ2-5; TRBD1 is a possible D gene (6 bases). CDR1 is SGHTS, CDR2 YDEGEE, per germline. Trimming removed 4 bases at V and 7 bases at J, with 17 bases between. The CDR3 is 14 amino acids. CDR3 sequence (DNA): TGTGCCAGCAGCAACGGACAGCAACCTAGGACCCAGTACTTC. The encoded protein is CASSNGQQPRTQYF.

The gene calls are TRBV7-8 and TRBJ1-4; TRBD1 matches 10 bases. CDR3 length equals 13 residues. The J segment lost 11 bases and the V segment lost 4 bases, leaving 4 bases of the junction unmatched. Germline CDR1 and CDR2: SGHVS and FQNEAQ. In nucleotides, the CDR3 is TGTGCCAGCAGCTCCCTGGGACAGGGGAAACTGTTTTTT. Protein: CASSSLGQGKLFF.

The chain recombines TRBV7-9 with TRBJ2-2; TRBD2 agrees at 8 bases. Germline CDR1 is SEHNR and CDR2 is FQNEAQ (reference sequence). CDR3 size: 13 residues. Trimming at V came to 4 bases and at J to 7 bases, leaving 2 bases not matched to a gene. The CDR3 loop reads CASSSSGYGELFF. The CDR3 nucleotides read TGTGCCAGCAGCTCTAGCGGGTACGGGGAGCTGTTTTTT.

Ten or more counts support this clonotype. This chain connects TRBV7-2 to TRBJ1-6, with 10 bases lining up with TRBD1. There are 16 residues in the CDR3. The V gene's germline CDR1 is SGHTA and CDR2 FQGNSA. V shed 2 bases and J 9 bases; nucleotides not matched to a gene: 7. The CDR3 reads CASSLRGTGDGSPLHF. The CDR3 DNA is TGTGCCAGCAGCTTACGGGGGACAGGGGATGGTTCACCCCTCCACTTT.

As to this clonotype: Possible read error: a much larger clone is one base away. The chain is built from TRBV5-4 and TRBJ2-1; D gene unclear. The germline CDR1 and CDR2 sequences are SGHNT and YYREEE (reference sequence). Trimming pared 0 bases from V and 7 bases from J, leaving 14 bases between. The CDR3 loop spans 15 amino acids. The chain's CDR3 is CASSLERANGNEQFF. In DNA form, the CDR3 reads TGTGCCAGCAGCTTGGAACGGGCTAACGGGAATGAGCAGTTCTTC.

V usage is TRBV11-2 and J usage is TRBJ2-3, with 7 positions matching TRBD2. This CDR3 is built from 15 residues. Unmatched junction bases numbered 4, after V lost 0 bases and J lost 4 bases. CDR1 and CDR2 from the germline V gene are SGHAT and FQNNGV. The CDR3 here is CASSLERLAADTQYF. The CDR3, as DNA: TGTGCCAGCAGCTTAGAGAGACTAGCCGCAGATACGCAGTATTTT.

This clonotype was seen ten or more times. The V call is TRBV5-1, the J call TRBJ2-7; D may be TRBD1 (6 bases). V lost 4 bases to trimming and J lost 2 bases, with 13 bases between them. Germline V gene data show CDR1 as SGHRS and CDR2 as YFSETQ. CDR3 length equals 14 residues. As DNA, the CDR3 is TGCGCCAGCAGCGGTGGGACACCTCCCTACGAGCAGTACTTC. Translation: CASSGGTPPYEQYF.

This clonotype was picked up one time. This chain links TRBV12-3 or TRBV12-4 with TRBJ1-5; 7 nucleotides align to TRBD1. V shed 6 bases and J 4 bases; nucleotides not matched to a gene: 6. The length of the CDR3 is 14 residues. The CDR3 DNA follows: TGTGCCAGCAGACCCGGGACAGTGAATCAGCCCCAGCATTTT. Translation gives CASRPGTVNQPQHF.

The sample holds many counts of this clonotype. The chain is built from TRBV6-2 or TRBV6-3 and TRBJ2-7; TRBD2 matches 13 bases. V shed 7 bases and J 6 bases; nucleotides not matched to a gene: 9. Germline-derived CDR1 and CDR2 are MNHEY and SVGEGT. The CDR3 runs 15 residues. CDR3: CASTTGLAGLSEQYF. The DNA of the CDR3 is TGTGCCAGCACCACGGGACTAGCGGGACTTAGCGAGCAGTACTTC.